Listed below are T cell receptor beta chains from one sample, sequenced in a study of blood T cell repertoires in COVID-19. The repertoire was sequenced with immunoSEQ multiplex PCR; TCRdb's copy has only in-frame clones and lacks some. Of approximately 170,000 clones in the sample, over 75% were seen once. Sample: peripheral blood. Source of these receptors: a man between 60 and 75 years old who had recovered from COVID-19. Both conserved end residues are part of each CDR3. Fields, in order: CDR3 DNA, CDR3 protein, clone size, J gene, V gene, D gene. D genes are given only for firm matches. Expanded clones get a size class; other rows say once, few or many, or leave the size out.

DNA: TGTGCCAGCAGCGGACGGTCAGGGGGCGCAGAGACCCAGTACTTC; CDR3: CASSGRSGGAETQYF; size: .; J: TRBJ2-5; V: TRBV7-6; D: TRBD1
DNA: TGTGCCAGCAGCGCCGGTAGGGCTAGCGGGGACCAAGAGACCCAGTACTTC; CDR3: CASSAGRASGDQETQYF; size: .; J: TRBJ2-5; V: TRBV9; D: TRBD2
DNA: TGTGCCAGCAGCCAAGATGACCCCCGGGGTGATACGCAGTATTTT; CDR3: CASSQDDPRGDTQYF; size: .; J: TRBJ2-3; V: TRBV3-1/TRBV3-2; D: .
DNA: TGTGCCAGCAGCCAAGTCCGTCAGGTACACAATGAGCAGTTCTTC; CDR3: CASSQVRQVHNEQFF; size: .; J: TRBJ2-1; V: TRBV14; D: .
DNA: TGTGCCAGTAGTCCGAACTTAGATACGCAGTATTTT; CDR3: CASSPNLDTQYF; size: once; J: TRBJ2-3; V: TRBV19; D: .
DNA: TGCGCCAGCAGCTCCGGACTAGCGGGGGTGGAGACCCAGTACTTC; CDR3: CASSSGLAGVETQYF; size: many; J: TRBJ2-5; V: TRBV4-3; D: TRBD2
DNA: TGTGCCAGTGGAGGAGGTACGGCTGGAAACACCATATATTTT; CDR3: CASGGGTAGNTIYF; size: .; J: TRBJ1-3; V: TRBV19; D: .
DNA: TGTGCCAGCAGTTACTCCGACAGGGGCCCTGGAAACACCATATATTTT; CDR3: CASSYSDRGPGNTIYF; size: .; J: TRBJ1-3; V: TRBV6-6; D: TRBD1
DNA: TGTGCCAGGGAGCGGGGGGGGGATGAGCAGTTCTTC; CDR3: CARERGGDEQFF; size: .; J: TRBJ2-1; V: TRBV6-5; D: TRBD2
DNA: TGTGCCAGCAGCTTACGACAGTATTCACCCCTCCACTTT; CDR3: CASSLRQYSPLHF; size: .; J: TRBJ1-6; V: TRBV11-2; D: .
DNA: TGTGCCAGCAGCCAACAAGGGGACGAGCAGTACTTC; CDR3: CASSQQGDEQYF; size: .; J: TRBJ2-7; V: TRBV6-5; D: .
DNA: TGTGCCAGCAGCTTGGCCCCGGGACAGGGTACGACAGATACGCAGTATTTT; CDR3: CASSLAPGQGTTDTQYF; size: .; J: TRBJ2-3; V: TRBV13; D: TRBD1
DNA: TGCGCCAGCAGCCAAGATTCTCGCAGGCGCGGCTACACCTTC; CDR3: CASSQDSRRRGYTF; size: .; J: TRBJ1-2; V: TRBV4-3; D: .
DNA: TGTGCCAGCAGTGAGGGCCACCAAGAGACCCAGTACTTC; CDR3: CASSEGHQETQYF; size: .; J: TRBJ2-5; V: TRBV6-1; D: .
DNA: TGTGCCAGCAGACCATTGGGGGCTGCCGAGCAGTTCTTC; CDR3: CASRPLGAAEQFF; size: .; J: TRBJ2-1; V: TRBV6-5; D: .
DNA: TGTGCCATCAGTGAGTCAGGACGTCGGACAGCCGATTTC; CDR3: CAISESGRRTADF; size: once; J: TRBJ2-7; V: TRBV10-3; D: .
DNA: TGCGCCAGCAGCTGGGGACAGGCGAACACCGGGGAGCTGTTTTTT; CDR3: CASSWGQANTGELFF; size: .; J: TRBJ2-2; V: TRBV5-1; D: TRBD1
DNA: TGTGCCAGCAGCCCGAGTCCGGGGAACGGCTACACCTTC; CDR3: CASSPSPGNGYTF; size: .; J: TRBJ1-2; V: TRBV6-2/TRBV6-3; D: .
DNA: TGTGCCAGCAGTGAACCCGGAGGGCCGAGCACTGAAGCTTTCTTT; CDR3: CASSEPGGPSTEAFF; size: once; J: TRBJ1-1; V: TRBV2; D: .
DNA: TGTGCCTGGAGTCCCCCGGGACAGCGAATTGAAGCTTTCTTT; CDR3: CAWSPPGQRIEAFF; size: .; J: TRBJ1-1; V: TRBV30; D: TRBD1
DNA: TGTGCCAGCAGCTCCACAGGGCAGCAGCAGTACTTC; CDR3: CASSSTGQQQYF; size: .; J: TRBJ2-7; V: TRBV7-2; D: .
DNA: TGTGCCAGCAGCGTGGGACAGAATTCACCCCTCCACTTT; CDR3: CASSVGQNSPLHF; size: .; J: TRBJ1-6; V: TRBV7-9; D: TRBD1